This note documents a single T cell receptor beta chain sequence. Its target is unknown. Only in-frame clones appear in the TCRdb table, and some are missing; sequencing was by immunoSEQ multiplex PCR. The repertoire includes about 97,000 clones, roughly three quarters of them detected once, and about 22% sits in the top ten. The source of the sample is a study of cytotoxic CD8 clonotypes in ibrutinib-treated CLL. General observations from the study: Clonality was elevated at ibrutinib response and had returned toward baseline at progression. Circulating CD8+ T-cell counts were tracked by baseline clonality, which exceeded that of age-matched healthy donors.

The germline CDR1 and CDR2 sequences are LNHDA and SQIVND (reference sequence). The CDR3 is made up of 15 amino acids. Germline trimming cut 5 bases from V and 4 bases from J; bases unmatched to any gene: 3. Libraries of TCR beta were made from 1.5 to 2.5 micrograms of genomic DNA that came from cryopreserved PBMCs. The chain joins TRBV19 to TRBJ2-1; TRBD2 matches at 12 bases. The source was PBMCs, collected after 24 months of ibrutinib treatment. The sequence was obtained from a human donor with chronic lymphocytic leukemia. The CDR3 spells CASSQLAGGYNEQFF. The CDR3 region has the DNA TGTGCCAGTAGTCAACTAGCGGGGGGATACAATGAGCAGTTCTTC.